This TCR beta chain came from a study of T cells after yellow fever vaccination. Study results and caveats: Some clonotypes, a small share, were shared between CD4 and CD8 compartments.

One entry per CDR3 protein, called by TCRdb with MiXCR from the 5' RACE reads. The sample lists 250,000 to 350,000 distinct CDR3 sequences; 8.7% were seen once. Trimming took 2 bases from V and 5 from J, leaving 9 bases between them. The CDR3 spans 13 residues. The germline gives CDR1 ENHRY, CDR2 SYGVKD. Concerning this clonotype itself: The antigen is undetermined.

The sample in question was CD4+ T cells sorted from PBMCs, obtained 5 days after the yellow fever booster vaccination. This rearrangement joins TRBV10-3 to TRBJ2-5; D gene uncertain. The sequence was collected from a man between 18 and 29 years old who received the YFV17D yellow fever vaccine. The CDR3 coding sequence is TGTGCCATCAGTGAGCTCCAGGAGGAGACCCAGTACTTC. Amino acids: CAISELQEETQYF.